This TCR beta chain stems from a study of cytomegalovirus exposure and HLA in healthy donors. Study-level findings and limits: Later analysis associated a missense DCLRE1C variant with TCR beta V- and J-gene trimming. The likely explanation for a cluster of highly shared sequence variants was sequencing artifact. The authors excluded some V segments, including TRBV6-2 and TRBV6-3, as indistinguishable.

Germline V gives CDR1 MGHRA, CDR2 YSYEKL. The CDR3 sequence is 15 residues long. V lost 4 bases and J 0 bases, leaving 13 bases between the germline ends. To note about this clone: The target antigen is unknown.

The primer mix had 60 Vbeta and 13 Jbeta primers. This table comes from immunoSEQ multiplex PCR, and its TCRdb copy is limited to in-frame clones, with some not included. The sample has 150,000 or so clones, about 75% seen once; the top ten hold about 0.62%. The sample comprised PBMCs. The clonotype was recovered from a male donor in good health and CMV-seronegative. V is TRBV4-1 and J is TRBJ2-7; no clear D gene. CDR3 sequence: CASSRAETSSYEQYF. The CDR3 DNA sequence: TGCGCCAGCAGCCGGGCAGAGACGAGCTCCTACGAGCAGTACTTC.